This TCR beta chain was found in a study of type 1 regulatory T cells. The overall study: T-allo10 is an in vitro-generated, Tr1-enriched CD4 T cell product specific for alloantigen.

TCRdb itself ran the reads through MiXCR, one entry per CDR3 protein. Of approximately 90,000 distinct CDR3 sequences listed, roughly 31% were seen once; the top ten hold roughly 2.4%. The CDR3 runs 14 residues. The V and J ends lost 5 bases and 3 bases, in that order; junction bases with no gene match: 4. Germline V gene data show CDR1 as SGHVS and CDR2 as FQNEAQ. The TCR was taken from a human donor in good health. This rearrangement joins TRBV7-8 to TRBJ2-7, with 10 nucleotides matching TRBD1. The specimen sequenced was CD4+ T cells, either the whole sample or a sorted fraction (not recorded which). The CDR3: CASSMRDRGYEQYF. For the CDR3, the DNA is TGTGCCAGCAGCATGCGGGACAGGGGCTACGAGCAGTACTTC.